These 14 T cell receptor beta chains originate from one sample sequenced in a study of blood T cell repertoires in COVID-19. The assay was immunoSEQ multiplex PCR, and TCRdb's table has in-frame clones only and misses some. Of approximately 130,000 clones in the sample, around 87% were seen once. Sequenced input: peripheral blood. These receptors were taken from a woman aged 50 to 60 who had recovered from COVID-19.

The genes are TRBV9 and TRBJ1-4; TRBD1 is a possible D gene (5 bases). Germline loops: CDR1 SGDLS, CDR2 YYNGEE. The CDR3 has 16 amino acids. Trimming stripped 3 bases from V and 7 bases from J, with 19 bases between. The DNA for the CDR3 is TGTGCCAGCAGCGCAGGGCTGGGGTCATTCGGTGAAAAACTGTTTTTT. Protein sequence: CASSAGLGSFGEKLFF. The full variable domain, with the rest looked up from reference TRBV9 and TRBJ1-4, is DSGVTQTPKHLITATGQRVTLRCSPRSGDLSVYWYQQSLDQGLQFLIQYYNGEERAKGNILERFSAQQFPDLHSELNLSSLELGDSALYFCASSAGLGSFGEKLFFGSGTQLSVL.

The rearrangement joins TRBV19 to TRBJ2-7, with D perhaps TRBD1 (5 bases). The V gene lost 6 bases and the J gene lost 2 bases, with 14 bases spanning the gap. The CDR3 loop spans 14 amino acids. Germline V gives CDR1 LNHDA, CDR2 SQIVND (reference sequence). CDR3 in DNA: TGTGCCAGTAGCCTCCTTGGGGCCCCCTACGAGCAGTACTTC. Encoded protein: CASSLLGAPYEQYF.

This chain connects TRBV18 to TRBJ1-2, with D uncertain. The germline CDR1 and CDR2 sequences are KGHSH and LQKENI. V was cut by 0 bases and J by 9 bases, with 11 bases left in between. This CDR3 has 13 residues. This CDR3 is CASSPPSVTSYTF. CDR3 sequence (DNA): TGTGCCAGCTCACCACCGAGTGTAACTAGCTACACCTTC.

The gene calls are TRBV4-1 and TRBJ1-1; D perhaps matches TRBD1 (6 bases). Per the germline V gene, CDR1 is MGHRA and CDR2 is YSYEKL. V dropped 0 bases and J dropped 5 bases, with 16 bases sitting between them. The CDR3 runs 16 residues. The CDR3 reads CASSQDRGGARTEAFF. The CDR3 nucleotides are TGCGCCAGCAGCCAAGATAGGGGGGGGGCGCGAACTGAAGCTTTCTTT.

The rearrangement joins TRBV2 to TRBJ2-1; 7 bases are a match to TRBD2. This CDR3 has 15 residues. Per germline, CDR1 SNHLY and CDR2 FYNNEI. After removal of 1 base from V and 5 bases from J, the junction contained 5 bases not matched to a gene. The DNA for the CDR3 is TGTGCCAGCAGTGAAGTGGGCGGGAGCAACAATGAGCAGTTCTTC. The encoded protein is CASSEVGGSNNEQFF.

The V call is TRBV12-3 or TRBV12-4, the J call TRBJ2-1; D is perhaps TRBD1 (6 bases). V lost 10 bases and J 8 bases, leaving 18 bases between the germline ends. The CDR3 covers 13 residues. CDR3: CATQQGGVYEQFF. The CDR3 DNA is TGTGCCACCCAACAGGGTGGGGTTTATGAGCAGTTCTTC.

J is TRBJ2-1 and V is TRBV11-3, with 7 bases matching TRBD2. There are 15 residues in the CDR3. V lost 4 bases and J lost 3; bases outside the gene matches: 6. The germline V gene has CDR1 SGHNT and CDR2 YENEEA. DNA for the CDR3: TGTGCCAGCAGCTCAAAGCGGGACCACTACAATGAGCAGTTCTTC. Protein: CASSSKRDHYNEQFF.

The rearrangement links TRBV5-1 to TRBJ2-5; 13 bases map to TRBD2. Losses at the gene ends were 4 bases for V and 3 bases for J; bases not matched to a gene: 12. The CDR3 contains 18 residues. Germline values: CDR1 SGHRS, CDR2 YFSETQ. For the CDR3, the DNA is TGCGCCAGCAGCCAAGGGACTAGCGGGGCCCGGGCAGAAGAGACCCAGTACTTC. Protein product: CASSQGTSGARAEETQYF.

V gene TRBV2 combines with J gene TRBJ2-7; unclear D gene. The CDR3 consists of 16 residues. Deletions cut 3 bases from V and 4 bases from J, with 19 bases between. The germline V gene has CDR1 SNHLY and CDR2 FYNNEI. The CDR3 loop reads CASSDIGWAELYEQYF. The CDR3 DNA reads as TGTGCCAGCAGTGACATCGGCTGGGCAGAGCTATACGAGCAGTACTTC.

This chain joins TRBV30 and TRBJ2-7; possible D gene TRBD1, 5 bases. The V end lost 3 bases, the J end lost 6 bases, and 21 bases lay between the germline ends. Germline V gene data show CDR1 as GTSNPN and CDR2 as SVGIG (reference sequence). CDR3 size: 15 residues. CDR3 sequence: CAWRSLGQRRGEQYF. The CDR3 nucleotides are TGTGCCTGGAGAAGTTTGGGGCAGAGAAGGGGCGAGCAGTACTTC.

The rearrangement uses TRBV10-1 and TRBJ1-1; the D is unclear. CDR1 WNHNN and CDR2 SYGVQD come from the germline V gene (reference sequence). The ends were cut back, 9 bases at V and 7 bases at J, with 21 bases in the middle. The CDR3 covers 14 residues. The CDR3 is CARDILQDADEAFF. For the CDR3, the DNA is TGCGCCAGAGACATTCTCCAGGATGCTGATGAAGCTTTCTTT.

V gene TRBV7-6 combines with J gene TRBJ2-5; 8 nucleotides line up with TRBD2. CDR1 and CDR2 from the germline V gene are SGHVS and FNYEAQ. The CDR3 consists of 16 residues. V dropped 1 base and J dropped 2; count of bases not matched to a gene: 6. Written as DNA, the CDR3 is TGTGCCAGCAGCTTAGTGGCGGGAGGCCCTCAAGAGACCCAGTACTTC. This gives the protein CASSLVAGGPQETQYF.

This clone has only a few counts. This chain joins TRBV15 and TRBJ1-2, with 7 positions matching TRBD1. The CDR3 spans 16 residues. CDR1 is LNHNV, CDR2 YYDKDF, per germline (reference sequence). The ends lost 0 bases at V and 6 bases at J; junction bases unmatched: 10. The CDR3 loop is CATSRDPGRGKNGYTF. Written as DNA, the CDR3 is TGTGCCACCAGCAGAGATCCCGGCAGGGGGAAGAATGGCTACACCTTC.

The chain uses TRBV15 and TRBJ1-4; D gene unclear. Germline CDR1 and CDR2: LNHNV and YYDKDF (reference sequence). V dropped 5 bases and J dropped 0 bases, with 13 bases sitting between them. The CDR3 covers 16 residues. CDR3 coding DNA: TGTGCCACCAGCCGCCTTCTGGGAGCAACTAATGAAAAACTGTTTTTT. Its translation is CATSRLLGATNEKLFF.